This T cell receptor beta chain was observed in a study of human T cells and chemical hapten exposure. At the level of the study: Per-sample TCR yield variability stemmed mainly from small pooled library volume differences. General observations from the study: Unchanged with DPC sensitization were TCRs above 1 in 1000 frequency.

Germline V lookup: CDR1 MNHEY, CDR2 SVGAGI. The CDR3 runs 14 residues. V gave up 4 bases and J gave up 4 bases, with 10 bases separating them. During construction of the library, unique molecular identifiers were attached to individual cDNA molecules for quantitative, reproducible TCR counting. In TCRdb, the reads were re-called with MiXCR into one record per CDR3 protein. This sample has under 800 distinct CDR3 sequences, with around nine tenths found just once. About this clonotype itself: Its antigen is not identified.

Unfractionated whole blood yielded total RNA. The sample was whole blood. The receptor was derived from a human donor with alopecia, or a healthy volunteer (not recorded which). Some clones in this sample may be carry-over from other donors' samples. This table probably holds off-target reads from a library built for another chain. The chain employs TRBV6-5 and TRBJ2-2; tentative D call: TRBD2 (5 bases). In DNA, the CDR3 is TGTGCCAGCAGTTCACGGGATTTCACCGGGGAGCTGTTTTTT. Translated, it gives CASSSRDFTGELFF.